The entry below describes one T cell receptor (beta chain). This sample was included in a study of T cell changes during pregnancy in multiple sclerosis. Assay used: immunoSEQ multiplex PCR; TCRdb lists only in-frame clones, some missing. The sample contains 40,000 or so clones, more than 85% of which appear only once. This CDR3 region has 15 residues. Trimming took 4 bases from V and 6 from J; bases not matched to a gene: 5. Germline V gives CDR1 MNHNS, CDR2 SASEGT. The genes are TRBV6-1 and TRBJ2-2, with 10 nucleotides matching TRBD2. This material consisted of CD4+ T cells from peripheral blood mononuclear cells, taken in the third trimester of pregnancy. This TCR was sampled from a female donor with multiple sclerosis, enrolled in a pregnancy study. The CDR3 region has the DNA TGTGCCAGCAGTGCCAGCGGGGGGGCGGCCGGGGAGCTGTTTTTT. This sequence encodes CASSASGGAAGELFF.